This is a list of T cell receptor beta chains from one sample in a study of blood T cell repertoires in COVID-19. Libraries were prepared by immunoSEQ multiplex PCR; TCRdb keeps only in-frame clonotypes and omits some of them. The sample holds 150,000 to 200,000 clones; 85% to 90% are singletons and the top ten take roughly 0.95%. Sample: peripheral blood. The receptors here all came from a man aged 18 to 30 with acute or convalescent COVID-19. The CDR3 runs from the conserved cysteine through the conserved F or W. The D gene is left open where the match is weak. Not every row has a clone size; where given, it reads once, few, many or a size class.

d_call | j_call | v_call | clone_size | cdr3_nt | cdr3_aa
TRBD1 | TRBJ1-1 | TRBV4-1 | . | TGCGCCAGCTACGGTGCGGGACAGGGGGCTGTCGGCACTGAAGCTTTCTTT | CASYGAGQGAVGTEAFF
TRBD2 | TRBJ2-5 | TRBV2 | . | TGTGCCAGCAAGGCTATCCGACTAGCGGGGGGGGAGACCCAGTACTTC | CASKAIRLAGGETQYF
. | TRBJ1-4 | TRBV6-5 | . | TGTGCCAGCAAAGGTCAGGGGAAAGGCGAAAAACTGTTTTTT | CASKGQGKGEKLFF
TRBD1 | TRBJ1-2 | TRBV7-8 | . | TGTGCCAGCAGCTTAGTAGTATTGCCAGGGGGATTTCCTAACTATGGCTACACCTTC | CASSLVVLPGGFPNYGYTF
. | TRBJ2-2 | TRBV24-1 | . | TGTGCCACCAGCTCCGAGAGGGGACTTGACACCGGGGAGCTGTTTTTT | CATSSERGLDTGELFF
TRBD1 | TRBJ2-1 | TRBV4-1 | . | TGCGCCAGCAGCCAAGGGGGTGGGACAGGGCGCAATGAGCAGTTCTTC | CASSQGGGTGRNEQFF
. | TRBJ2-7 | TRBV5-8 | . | TGTGCCAGCAGCTTGGCCAACAGCTACGAGCAGTACTTC | CASSLANSYEQYF
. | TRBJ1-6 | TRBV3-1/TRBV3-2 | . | TGTGCCAGCAGCCCGGGGAGCTCCTATAATTCACCCCTCCACTTT | CASSPGSSYNSPLHF
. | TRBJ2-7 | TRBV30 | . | TGTGCCTGGAGTGAGCAGGGCTCCTACGAGCAGTACTTC | CAWSEQGSYEQYF
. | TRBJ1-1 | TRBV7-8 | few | TGTGCCAGCAGCTTAGGTAGGGGTCTTGTGAACACTGAAGCTTTCTTT | CASSLGRGLVNTEAFF
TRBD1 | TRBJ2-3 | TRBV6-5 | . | TGTGCCAGCAGAGCAGGACAGGGCCGCACAGATACGCAGTATTTT | CASRAGQGRTDTQYF
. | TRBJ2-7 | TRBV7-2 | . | TGTGCCAGCAGCCCTGACCGGGGTTACGAGCAGTACTTC | CASSPDRGYEQYF
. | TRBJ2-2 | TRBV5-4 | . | TGTGCCAGCAGCCGGTCAACCGGGGAGCTGTTTTTT | CASSRSTGELFF
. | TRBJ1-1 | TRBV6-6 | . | TGTGCTACCTCGGCGGGGTTCGTGAACACTGAAGCTTTCTTT | CATSAGFVNTEAFF
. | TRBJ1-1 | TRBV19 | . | TGTGCCAGTAGTACCTACCAGGGCCCCCGGGAAGCTTTCTTT | CASSTYQGPREAFF
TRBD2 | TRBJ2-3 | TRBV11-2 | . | TGTGCCAGCAGCTCGGGACTAGCGGGCGCAGATACGCAGTATTTT | CASSSGLAGADTQYF
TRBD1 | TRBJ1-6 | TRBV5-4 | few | TGTGCCAGCAGCGCGCGACAGGGTAATAATTCACCCCTCCACTTT | CASSARQGNNSPLHF
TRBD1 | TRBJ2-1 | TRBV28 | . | TGTGCCAGCAGGGCCCCGACAGGGGATAGATCCTACAATGAGCAGTTCTTC | CASRAPTGDRSYNEQFF
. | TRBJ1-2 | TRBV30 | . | TGTGCCTGGAGTACGACAAACTATGGCTACACCTTC | CAWSTTNYGYTF
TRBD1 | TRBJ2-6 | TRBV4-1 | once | TGCGCCAGCAGCCAAGTGCTTTACCGGGACAGGACTCTCGGGGCCAACGTCCTGACTTTC | CASSQVLYRDRTLGANVLTF
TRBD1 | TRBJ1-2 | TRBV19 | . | TGTGCCAGTAGTACGGACAGGGAGGGACGAGGCTACACCTTC | CASSTDREGRGYTF
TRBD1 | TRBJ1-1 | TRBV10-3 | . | TGTGCCATCAGTGATGGTCAGGGGGTCATGAACACTGAAGCTTTCTTT | CAISDGQGVMNTEAFF
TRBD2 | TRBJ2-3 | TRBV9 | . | TGTGCCAGCAGCGTAGCCGGCGGGGGGGCCGCGGATACGCAGTATTTT | CASSVAGGGAADTQYF
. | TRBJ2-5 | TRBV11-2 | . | TGTGCCAGCCTAAGCCCGGGGACTGGAAGGGGAGAGACCCAGTACTTC | CASLSPGTGRGETQYF
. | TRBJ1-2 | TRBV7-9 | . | TGTGCCAGCAGCTTAGAAAGCACGATATATGGCTACACCTTC | CASSLESTIYGYTF
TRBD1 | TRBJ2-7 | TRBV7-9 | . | TGTGCCAGCAGCGAGGGACAGGATTACTCCTACGAGCAGTACTTC | CASSEGQDYSYEQYF
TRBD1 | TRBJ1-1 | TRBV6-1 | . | TGTGCCAGCAGTGAAGCAGGGGGCGTATCTGAAGCTTTCTTT | CASSEAGGVSEAFF
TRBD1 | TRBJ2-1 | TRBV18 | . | TGTGCCAGCTCAAGGGACAGATCCTACAATGAGCAGTTCTTC | CASSRDRSYNEQFF
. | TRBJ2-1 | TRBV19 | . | TGTGCCAGTAGTATCCCGGCGGAGGGGATCTACAATGAGCAGTTCTTC | CASSIPAEGIYNEQFF
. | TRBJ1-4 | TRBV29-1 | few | TGCAGCGTCCTGGGACTTACTAATGAAAAACTGTTTTTT | CSVLGLTNEKLFF
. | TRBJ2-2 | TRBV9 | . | TGTGCCAGCAGCGTAGCTGTTACAGAAAACACCGGGGAGCTGTTTTTT | CASSVAVTENTGELFF
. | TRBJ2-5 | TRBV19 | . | TGTGCCAGTAGCCTTCGGACAGACCCAAAAGAGACCCAGTACTTC | CASSLRTDPKETQYF
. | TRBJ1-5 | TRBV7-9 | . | TGTGCCAGCAGCCCGCGAGATAGCAATCAGCCCCAGCATTTT | CASSPRDSNQPQHF
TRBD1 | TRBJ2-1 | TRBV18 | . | TGTGCCAGCTCAGCGACAGGGGTCGTAAACAATGAGCAGTTCTTC | CASSATGVVNNEQFF
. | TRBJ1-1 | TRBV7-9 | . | TGTGCCAGCAGCTTAGCCAGACAAGGAGCTTTCTTT | CASSLARQGAFF
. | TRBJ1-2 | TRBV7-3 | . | TGTGCCAGCAGCTTAGAACAGGGACACGGCTACACCTTC | CASSLEQGHGYTF
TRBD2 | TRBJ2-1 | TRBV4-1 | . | TGCGCCAGCAGCCAAAGCGTAGCGGGGGGCCATTACAATGAGCAGTTCTTC | CASSQSVAGGHYNEQFF
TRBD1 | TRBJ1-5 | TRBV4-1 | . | TGCGCCAGCAGCCAAGATGGGACAGGGGGCTTAGAGCCCCAGCATTTT | CASSQDGTGGLEPQHF
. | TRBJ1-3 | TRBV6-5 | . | TGTGCCAGCAGGAAAGCTCCGAACTCTGGAAACACCATATATTTT | CASRKAPNSGNTIYF
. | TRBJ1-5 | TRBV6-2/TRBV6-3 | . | TGTGCCAGCAGTTACGAAGTGGGGCCTGGCAATCAGCCCCAGCATTTT | CASSYEVGPGNQPQHF
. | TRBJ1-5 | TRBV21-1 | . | TGTGCCAGCAGCACGGAGGAGGGGCAGGATCAGCCCCAGCATTTT | CASSTEEGQDQPQHF
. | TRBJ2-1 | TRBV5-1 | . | TGCGCCAGCAGCTTGCTGAATGAGCAGTTCTTC | CASSLLNEQFF
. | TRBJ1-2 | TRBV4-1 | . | TGCGCCAGCAGCCAAGGGTCCAGAAAAAACTATGGCTACACCTTC | CASSQGSRKNYGYTF
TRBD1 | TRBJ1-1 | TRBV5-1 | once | TGCGCCAGCAGCTTAAAAACAGGGGGGAACACTGAAGCTTTCTTT | CASSLKTGGNTEAFF
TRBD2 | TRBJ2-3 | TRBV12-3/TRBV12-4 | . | TGTGCCGCCGGACTAGCGAGGTCAGATACGCAGTATTTT | CAAGLARSDTQYF
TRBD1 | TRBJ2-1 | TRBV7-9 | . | TGTGCCAGCAGCTTAAGGGACAGGGGGCGCGGTGAGCAGTTCTTC | CASSLRDRGRGEQFF
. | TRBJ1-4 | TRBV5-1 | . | TGCGCCAGCAGCTTTGACCCAACGCGGGAAAAACTGTTTTTT | CASSFDPTREKLFF
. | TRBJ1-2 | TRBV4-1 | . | TGCGCCAGCAGCCAAACACCTCAGGCGTATGGCTACACCTTC | CASSQTPQAYGYTF
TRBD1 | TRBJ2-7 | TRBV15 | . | TGTGCCACCAGCAGAGAGGGGACAGGGGGCTACGAGCAGTACTTC | CATSREGTGGYEQYF
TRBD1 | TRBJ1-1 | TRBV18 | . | TGTGCCAGCTCACCTTCGGACAGGCCACGTGAAGCTTTCTTT | CASSPSDRPREAFF
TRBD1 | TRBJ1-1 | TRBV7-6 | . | TGTGCCAGCAGCCAAGGGACAGGGCCGAACACTGAAGCTTTCTTT | CASSQGTGPNTEAFF